Shown below are 5 T cell receptor beta chains from a single sample sequenced in a study of blood T cell repertoires in COVID-19. The assay was immunoSEQ multiplex PCR, and TCRdb's table has in-frame clones only and misses some. The sample yields 130,000 to 150,000 clones, 70% to 90% seen once. Sequenced input: peripheral blood. The receptors stem from a woman aged 55-69 years with COVID-19, enrolled during active disease.

The genes are TRBV7-8 and TRBJ2-2; 7 bases match TRBD1. J lost 0 bases, V lost 2 bases, and 6 bases had no gene match. CDR1 is SGHVS, CDR2 FQNEAQ, per germline. The CDR3 length is 17 residues. In nucleotides, the CDR3 is TGTGCCAGCAGCTTAAGGCCCGGGACAGCGAACACCGGGGAGCTGTTTTTT. This translates into CASSLRPGTANTGELFF.

This clone was recorded a few times. This rearrangement joins TRBV21-1 to TRBJ2-7; the table names TRBD1, a call not compared with the DNA. TRBV21-1 is a recognized pseudogene. The CDR3 sequence is 12 residues long. CDR3: CATVDRTYEQYF. The CDR3 DNA sequence: TGTGCCACCGTGGACAGAACCTACGAGCAGTACTTC.

V is TRBV5-1 and J is TRBJ2-3; 8 bases line up with TRBD2. Germline V gives CDR1 SGHRS, CDR2 YFSETQ. The V gene end was trimmed by 2 bases and the J gene end by 8 bases; junction bases not matched to a gene: 4. The CDR3 has 13 amino acids. CDR3 in amino acids: CASSFERESTQYF. CDR3 in DNA: TGCGCCAGCAGCTTCGAGCGGGAGAGTACGCAGTATTTT. The full variable domain, in which reference TRBV5-1 and TRBJ2-3 provide the parts outside the CDR3, is KAGVTQTPRYLIKTRGQQVTLSCSPISGHRSVSWYQQTPGQGLQFLFEYFSETQRNKGNFPGRFSGRQFSNSRSEMNVSTLELGDSALYLCASSFERESTQYFGPGTRLTVL.

This clone was found once. The CDR3 region is CAISVGNRGLSNQPQHF. In DNA, the CDR3 is TGTGCCATCAGTGTGGGGAACAGGGGGCTAAGCAATCAGCCCCAGCATTTT. The V gene is TRBV10-3, the J gene TRBJ1-5; the match to TRBD1 covers 9 bases. CDR3 length: 17 amino acids. Germline loops: CDR1 ENHRY, CDR2 SYGVKD. V was clipped by 4 bases and J by 1 base; unmatched bases: 8.

This sequence joins TRBV6-6 and TRBJ2-7, with TRBD1 matching 10 bases. The CDR3 contains 14 residues. Per the germline V gene, CDR1 is MNHNY and CDR2 is SVGAGI (reference sequence). V lost 2 bases and J lost 4; bases outside the gene matches: 2. This chain's CDR3 is CASSYGQGVYEQYF. The CDR3 bases are TGTGCCAGCAGTTACGGACAGGGGGTATACGAGCAGTACTTC.